These 6 T cell receptor beta chains came from one sample sequenced in a study of T cells after yellow fever vaccination. Each CDR3 protein is one row after TCRdb ran MiXCR on the 5' RACE reads. Of 350,000 to 550,000 distinct CDR3 sequences listed, around 20% were seen once; the top ten hold 18%. The sequences come from PBMCs, collected before the yellow fever booster vaccination. These receptors originate from a man aged 18 to 30 who received the YFV17D yellow fever vaccine.

The chain couples TRBV4-1 to TRBJ2-7, with D perhaps matching TRBD1 (7 bases). The V and J ends lost 0 bases and 7 bases respectively, with 16 bases between them. Germline V gives CDR1 MGHRA, CDR2 YSYEKL. The length of the CDR3 is 15 residues. CDR3 protein: CASSQEPGGIREQYV. The CDR3 DNA follows: TGCGCCAGCAGCCAAGAGCCAGGGGGGATTAGAGAGCAGTACGTC.

The chain couples TRBV4-2 to TRBJ1-4; no firm D call. Between the trimmed V and J ends, which lost 0 bases and 8 bases, there was a span of 7 bases. Germline lookup yields CDR1 LGHNA and CDR2 YNFKEQ. This CDR3 has 13 amino acids. The CDR3 bases are TGTGCCAGCAGCCAAGATGCCGGGGAAAAACTGTTTTTT. Translating gives CASSQDAGEKLFF.

This clonotype was seen repeatedly, ten times or more. V usage is TRBV7-2 and J usage is TRBJ2-5; 11 bases align to TRBD1. CDR3 length: 14 amino acids. Trimming cost V 5 bases and J 2 bases; bases outside gene matches: 1. Germline CDR1 reads SGHTA; CDR2 reads FQGNSA. Here the CDR3 reads CASSRDRGQETQYF. The CDR3 nucleotides read TGTGCCAGCAGCCGGGACAGGGGGCAAGAGACCCAGTACTTC.

This clonotype was counted a few times. The chain links TRBV6-2 or TRBV6-3 to TRBJ2-1; D gene uncertain. V gave up 7 bases and J gave up 9 bases, with 16 bases separating them. The CDR3 covers 13 residues. Looked up from germline, CDR1 is MNHEY and CDR2 is SVGEGT. In DNA form, the CDR3 reads TGTGCCAGCAACATAAACAGTTTCGCTGAGCAGTTCTTC. Encoded protein: CASNINSFAEQFF.

The chain carries TRBV29-1 and TRBJ1-3; D not resolved. CDR1 SQVTM and CDR2 ANQGSEA come from the germline V gene. The CDR3 is 11 amino acids. With 7 bases removed from V and 0 bases from J, the gap between germline ends came to 4 bases. The chain's CDR3 is CSGDSGNTIYF. CDR3 coding DNA: TGCAGCGGGGACTCTGGAAACACCATATATTTT.

The chain carries TRBV27 and TRBJ1-1; the D gene is possibly TRBD1 (6 bases). Germline CDR1 is MNHEY and CDR2 is SMNVEV (reference sequence). CDR3 length: 16 amino acids. The V end was cut by 2 bases, the J end by 4 bases, with 17 bases between. CDR3: CASSLRPGAMGTEAFF. The CDR3 DNA follows: TGTGCCAGCAGTTTAAGGCCAGGGGCGATGGGCACTGAAGCTTTCTTT.